What follows are 24 T cell receptor beta chains derived from one specimen sequenced in a study of blood T cells in healthy people across ages (dated by TCRdb to the mid-2010s). The method was 5' RACE. TCRdb records Illumina HiSeq 2500 as the sequencer. A second PCR of roughly 7 to 11 cycles was run with a J-beta primer mix and a sample-barcoded 5' primer. In-frame beta chains were kept once TCRdb had trimmed the public reads at Q25 with fastp and called clones with MiXCR. One record per CDR3 amino acid sequence lists the most common genes and DNA. In all, the sample holds 800,000 to 1,000,000 distinct CDR3 sequences, and roughly 52% of those were seen once. 13% of the sample lies in the top ten. The sequencing input was blood. Source of these receptors: a man between 25 and 39 years old in good health.

The chain uses TRBV25-1 and TRBJ2-1; the D gene is possibly TRBD1 (5 bases). Germline CDR1 MGHDK, CDR2 SYGVNS. The CDR3 is 14 amino acids. V was pared by 4 bases and J by 10 bases, with 17 bases between. CDR3 sequence: CASSVGTAYREQFF. The CDR3 DNA reads TGTGCCAGCAGTGTCGGAACAGCCTACAGGGAGCAGTTCTTC.

This chain uses TRBV11-2 with TRBJ2-1; D assignment may be TRBD1 or TRBD2 (5 bases each). CDR3 length: 15 residues. Germline CDR1 reads SGHAT; CDR2 reads FQNNGV. The V gene lost 3 bases and the J gene lost 3 bases, with 12 bases spanning the gap. The CDR3 loop reads CASSFLRGHYNEQFF. The DNA of the CDR3 is TGTGCCAGCAGCTTTTTGAGGGGCCACTACAATGAGCAGTTCTTC.

This clonotype was observed a single time. J is TRBJ1-1 and V is TRBV12-3 or TRBV12-4; no clear D. V lost 6 bases and J lost 5, with 13 bases in between. This CDR3 is built from 13 residues. CDR3 in DNA: TGTGCCAGCAGCCATTTCCCCGCGACTGAAGCTTTCTTT. It codes for CASSHFPATEAFF.

There are a few counts of this clonotype. The chain carries TRBV7-3 and TRBJ2-3, with D perhaps TRBD1 or TRBD2 (5 bases each). Trimming stripped 2 bases from V and 2 bases from J, with 11 bases between. This CDR3 contains 15 residues. The germline V gene encodes CDR1 SGHTA and CDR2 FQGTGA. The CDR3 region has the DNA TGTGCCAGCAGCTTATACGGGGCTGACACAGATACGCAGTATTTT. Translated: CASSLYGADTDTQYF.

V and J are TRBV6-1 and TRBJ2-7; D remains ambiguous. This CDR3 region has 17 residues. Germline values: CDR1 MNHNS, CDR2 SASEGT. Trimming cost V 2 bases and J 3 bases, with 20 bases left between them. CDR3 in amino acids: CASSEWASSFYFYEQYF. DNA for the CDR3: TGTGCCAGCAGTGAATGGGCTAGTTCCTTTTACTTCTACGAGCAGTACTTC.

V usage is TRBV28 and J usage is TRBJ2-5; the D gene could be TRBD1 or TRBD2 (5 bases each). V lost 3 bases and J lost 7, with 21 bases in between. This CDR3 is built from 16 residues. The germline V gene encodes CDR1 MDHEN and CDR2 SYDVKM. In nucleotides, the CDR3 is TGTGCCAGCAGTTTTTCGGGACGGCGGGCCGAGGGGACCCAGTACTTC. This translates into CASSFSGRRAEGTQYF.

This clonotype has just a few counts. V usage is TRBV11-2 and J usage is TRBJ1-5, with 8 bases fitting TRBD1. The CDR3 loop spans 13 amino acids. Germline V gene data show CDR1 as SGHAT and CDR2 as FQNNGV. Trimming cost V 6 bases and J 7 bases; bases outside gene matches: 5. The CDR3 loop reads CASRGGQGQPQHF. As DNA, the CDR3 is TGTGCCAGCAGGGGAGGACAGGGCCAGCCCCAGCATTTT.

The V call is TRBV5-1, the J call TRBJ1-2; the D gene is possibly TRBD1 (5 bases). Trimming removed 4 bases at V and 1 base at J, with 11 bases between. Germline-derived CDR1 and CDR2 are SGHRS and YFSETQ. The CDR3 runs to 14 residues. CDR3 coding DNA: TGCGCCAGCAGCCTACAGGAAAGTAACTATGGCTACACCTTC. Its protein product is CASSLQESNYGYTF.

V and J are TRBV6-4 and TRBJ1-2; D is uncertain. CDR3 length equals 14 residues. Germline V gene data show CDR1 as MRHNA and CDR2 as SNTAGT. Trimming stripped 4 bases from V and 4 bases from J, with 13 bases between. CDR3 coding DNA: TGTGCCAGCAGTGCGTCCGCCCGGGGCTATGGCTACACCTTC. Translated, it gives CASSASARGYGYTF.

This sequence joins TRBV25-1 and TRBJ2-7; D is perhaps TRBD1 (5 bases). The germline CDR1 and CDR2 sequences are MGHDK and SYGVNS. V gave up 4 bases and J gave up 3 bases, with 10 bases separating them. The CDR3 is 13 amino acids. CDR3 DNA sequence: TGTGCCAGCAGTGCAGTGGGGCTCTACGAGCAGTACTTC. Translated, it gives CASSAVGLYEQYF.

The chain combines TRBV13 with TRBJ2-5; TRBD2 aligns across 8 bases. Trimming at V came to 4 bases and at J to 1 base, leaving 8 bases not matched to a gene. The CDR3 consists of 16 residues. Germline assignment: CDR1 PRHDT and CDR2 FYEKMQ (reference sequence). The CDR3 here is CASSSRLARGQETQYF. The CDR3 bases are TGTGCCAGCAGCTCGAGACTAGCGAGGGGCCAAGAGACCCAGTACTTC.

The J gene is TRBJ2-3, the V gene TRBV29-1; D is perhaps TRBD2 (5 bases). The length of the CDR3 is 14 residues. Germline V gene lookup returns CDR1 SQVTM and CDR2 ANQGSEA. CDR3 DNA: TGCAGTGGCCTCGACACTACCTCGGGGGATACGCAGTATTTT. This sequence encodes CSGLDTTSGDTQYF.

Concerning this clonotype: Sequence at one end of the junction differs from germline and may be a read error. The CDR3 bases are TGCGCCAGCAGCCAAGACAGGCGAACCTACAGTGAGCAGTTCTTC. Translating gives CASSQDRRTYSEQFF. This chain joins TRBV4-1 and TRBJ2-1; D uncertain. The CDR3 extends over 15 amino acids. Germline values: CDR1 MGHRA, CDR2 YSYEKL.

This rearrangement joins TRBV4-1 to TRBJ2-7, with 13 bases aligning to TRBD2. The V gene end was trimmed by 1 base and the J gene end by 3 bases; junction bases not matched to a gene: 6. Germline V gene lookup returns CDR1 MGHRA and CDR2 YSYEKL. The CDR3 length is 17 residues. CDR3 DNA: TGCGCCAGCAGCCAAGTTCTCGGGACTAGCGGGGACTACGAGCAGTACTTC. Translating it yields CASSQVLGTSGDYEQYF.

This rearrangement joins TRBV10-3 to TRBJ1-2; no clear D gene. The CDR3 spans 11 residues. CDR1 ENHRY and CDR2 SYGVKD come from the germline V gene. V gave up 0 bases and J gave up 6 bases, with 2 bases separating them. The CDR3 DNA sequence: TGTGCCATCAGTGAGTCGGATGGCTACACCTTC. It is translated as CAISESDGYTF.

This chain joins TRBV7-9 and TRBJ1-4, with D uncertain. The CDR3 has 15 residues. Trimming left V 5 bases short and J 5 bases short, with 15 bases between. The germline V gene has CDR1 SEHNR and CDR2 FQNEAQ (reference sequence). The CDR3 region has the DNA TGTGCCAGCAGCCCCCGTGGAGTGGGGAATGAAAAACTGTTTTTT. It yields the protein CASSPRGVGNEKLFF.

The chain is built from TRBV3-1 and TRBJ2-4; 8 bases line up with TRBD2. Germline V CDR1 and CDR2: LGHDT, YNNKEL (reference sequence). The CDR3 is 12 amino acids. V dropped 0 bases and J dropped 13; count of bases not matched to a gene: 2. This CDR3 reads CASSQDTGGQYF. In DNA, the CDR3 is TGTGCCAGCAGCCAAGATACGGGGGGGCAGTACTTC.

This chain connects TRBV20-1 to TRBJ2-2, with D maybe TRBD2 (5 bases). Trimming stripped 7 bases from V and 0 bases from J, with 12 bases between. The germline gives CDR1 DFQATT, CDR2 SNEGSKA (reference sequence). The CDR3 is made up of 14 amino acids. CDR3 region: CSGERSANTGELFF. The DNA for the CDR3 is TGCAGTGGGGAGCGGTCAGCGAACACCGGGGAGCTGTTTTTT.

The V gene is TRBV27, the J gene TRBJ2-2, with 12 bases matching TRBD2. V gave up 3 bases and J gave up 4 bases; unmatched junction bases: 9. The CDR3 runs to 18 residues. The germline V gene has CDR1 MNHEY and CDR2 SMNVEV (reference sequence). This CDR3 reads CASSFALAGGRSTGELFF. CDR3 nucleotides: TGTGCCAGCAGTTTCGCGCTAGCGGGGGGGCGGAGCACCGGGGAGCTGTTTTTT.

The rearrangement links TRBV10-3 to TRBJ2-7; TRBD2 agrees at 10 bases. With the DNA end fitting TRBJ2-5 better, the J assignment may be wrong. The germline V gene has CDR1 ENHRY and CDR2 SYGVKD. The CDR3 runs 17 residues. The CDR3 region has the DNA TGTGCCATCACCCTACCTAGCGGGGGCCCTTTGAGAGAGACCCAGTACTTC. It yields the protein CAITLPSGGPLRETQYF.

This clonotype was recorded many times. The chain is built from TRBV6-6 and TRBJ2-1, with TRBD2 matching over 7 bases. Trimming cost V 2 bases and J 7 bases; bases outside gene matches: 5. The CDR3 is made up of 14 amino acids. Per germline, CDR1 MNHNY and CDR2 SVGAGI (reference sequence). In DNA, the CDR3 is TGTGCCAGCAGTTACATGCGGGGGTCTAATGAGCAGTTCTTC. Its protein product is CASSYMRGSNEQFF.

The rearrangement joins TRBV5-4 to TRBJ2-1, with TRBD2 matching over 9 bases. Germline assignment: CDR1 SGHNT and CDR2 YYREEE (reference sequence). The CDR3 runs 15 residues. J gave up 6 bases and V 3 bases, and 7 bases lay outside the gene matches. The CDR3: CASSSSASGANEQFF. As DNA, the CDR3 is TGTGCCAGCAGCTCCTCGGCTAGCGGGGCCAATGAGCAGTTCTTC.

The count of this clonotype is one. V and J are TRBV6-2 or TRBV6-3 and TRBJ2-5, with 9 bases matching TRBD2. CDR3 length equals 16 residues. After removal of 5 bases from V and 4 bases from J, the junction contained 11 bases not matched to a gene. In germline, CDR1 is MNHEY, CDR2 SVGEGT. The CDR3 region is CASSNRLRGGAETQYF. The CDR3 DNA reads TGTGCCAGCAGTAATCGCCTGCGGGGGGGCGCAGAGACCCAGTACTTC.

Remarks on this clonotype: Sequence at one end of the junction differs from germline and may be a read error. The chain uses TRBV7-7 and TRBJ2-7; D uncertain. In germline, CDR1 is SSHAT, CDR2 FNYEAQ (reference sequence). There are 12 residues in the CDR3. The CDR3 loop reads CASSFAFYEQYF. The CDR3 DNA reads as TGTGCTAGCAGCTTTGCATTCTACGAGCAGTACTTC.